This T cell receptor beta chain was captured by sequencing in a study of blood T cell repertoires in COVID-19. In the study overall: Donors in the United States, Italy and Spain gave samples during acute or convalescent COVID-19.

Original processing methods: The authors estimated nucleated cell counts from reference gene primer amplification. Produced via immunoSEQ multiplex PCR; TCRdb's table is partial and in-frame only. V and J calls and clone size are those listed in that table; D and trimming were worked out from the DNA. This repertoire shows approximately 260,000 clones, roughly 90% found once; its top ten account for about 2%. Trimming removed 4 bases at V and 0 bases at J, with 18 bases between. Per germline, CDR1 LNHDA and CDR2 SQIVND (reference sequence). The CDR3 totals 17 residues. The sequenced material came from peripheral blood. This sequence joins TRBV19 and TRBJ1-1; D is unresolved. This sequence originates from a woman aged 55-69 years with COVID-19, enrolled during active disease. CDR3 region: CASSTPVVFPLNTEAFF. The CDR3 nucleotides read TGTGCCAGTAGTACCCCGGTAGTCTTCCCCCTGAACACTGAAGCTTTCTTT.